Below are 28 T cell receptor beta chains sequenced from a single sample in a study of OX40 agonist ivuxolimab in advanced cancers. Clones were read by immunoSEQ multiplex PCR, and TCRdb kept only the in-frame ones, dropping some. The repertoire holds tens of thousands of clones, with roughly 86% as singletons. Sequencing used CD4+ or CD8+ T cells sorted from blood, obtained in a trial of the OX40 agonist ivuxolimab. All receptors derive from an adult with an advanced solid tumor such as melanoma, head and neck, liver or kidney cancer.

This sequence joins TRBV19 and TRBJ1-6, with no clear D. The CDR3 has 12 residues. Germline assignment: CDR1 LNHDA and CDR2 SQIVND (reference sequence). The germline V and J ends were trimmed by 3 bases and 7 bases, with 4 bases remaining between them. CDR3 DNA sequence: TGTGCCAGTAGTATCGGGAATTCACCCCTCCACTTT. The encoded protein is CASSIGNSPLHF.

The J gene is TRBJ1-3, the V gene TRBV10-3; the D is unclear. With 10 bases removed from V and 1 base from J, the gap between germline ends came to 11 bases. Germline-derived CDR1 and CDR2 are ENHRY and SYGVKD. The CDR3 sequence is 13 residues long. CDR3 sequence (DNA): TGTGCCACCACGTCTTCGTCTGGAAACACCATATATTTT. Translation: CATTSSSGNTIYF.

The chain couples TRBV14 to TRBJ2-1; 12 bases match TRBD2. Germline V gene lookup returns CDR1 SGHDN and CDR2 FVKESK. With 7 bases clipped from V and 3 bases from J, the junction kept 7 bases outside the gene matches. CDR3 length equals 16 residues. CDR3 bases: TGTGCCAGCACCCCTAGCGGGGGGGCTTACTACAATGAGCAGTTCTTC. Its protein is CASTPSGGAYYNEQFF.

The chain recombines TRBV2 with TRBJ2-5; 7 bases map to TRBD2. Germline CDR1 SNHLY, CDR2 FYNNEI. The CDR3 is 13 residues long. Trimming at V came to 9 bases and at J to 1 base, leaving 5 bases not matched to a gene. The DNA for the CDR3 is TGTGCCAGGGGCGGGGGACGCCAAGAGACCCAGTACTTC. It translates to CARGGGRQETQYF.

This chain joins TRBV6-1 and TRBJ2-3, with D possibly TRBD2 on 7 matching bases. Germline V lookup: CDR1 MNHNS, CDR2 SASEGT. The CDR3 extends over 15 amino acids. The ends were cut back, 7 bases at V and 4 bases at J, with 18 bases in the middle. Here the CDR3 reads CASTGMGGGADTQYF. The DNA for the CDR3 is TGTGCCAGCACCGGAATGGGGGGGGGCGCAGATACGCAGTATTTT.

This clone was counted once. J is TRBJ2-7 and V is TRBV7-9, with a weak D call TRBD1 (6 bases). The V and J ends lost 8 bases and 3 bases respectively, with 8 bases between them. Germline V gives CDR1 SEHNR, CDR2 FQNEAQ (reference sequence). CDR3 length: 11 residues. The CDR3 is CASLQGYEQYF. The CDR3 DNA follows: TGTGCCAGCTTACAGGGCTACGAGCAGTACTTC.

The chain has TRBV10-2 and TRBJ2-3; TRBD2 matches 10 bases. J lost 3 bases, V lost 6 bases, and 9 bases had no gene match. The CDR3 covers 16 residues. From germline, CDR1 is WSHSY and CDR2 SAAADI. The CDR3 DNA sequence: TGCGCCAGCAGGGATCCGAGCGGGGGGGCGACAGATACGCAGTATTTT. Protein product: CASRDPSGGATDTQYF.

The chain recombines TRBV29-1 with TRBJ2-1; perhaps TRBD1 as D (6 bases). Germline-derived CDR1 and CDR2 are SQVTM and ANQGSEA. This CDR3 has 14 amino acids. V lost 7 bases to trimming and J lost 0 bases, with 13 bases between them. In DNA form, the CDR3 reads TGCAGCGCCCCACAGGGAAGCTCCTACAATGAGCAGTTCTTC. Encoded protein: CSAPQGSSYNEQFF.

The chain combines TRBV7-8 with TRBJ2-7; 11 nucleotides match TRBD1. Looked up from germline, CDR1 is SGHVS and CDR2 is FQNEAQ. There are 15 residues in the CDR3. The V segment lost 1 base and the J segment 5 bases; nucleotides outside the gene matches: 4. This chain's CDR3 is CASSLGGQGAHEQYF. The CDR3 DNA is TGTGCCAGCAGCTTAGGAGGACAGGGGGCCCACGAGCAGTACTTC.

The gene calls are TRBV2 and TRBJ2-5, with 9 bases aligning to TRBD2. The J call may not be correct, given that the DNA end is closer to TRBJ2-7. Germline loops: CDR1 SNHLY, CDR2 FYNNEI. CDR3 size: 14 residues. This CDR3 is CASNLVAGDYEQYF. CDR3 sequence (DNA): TGTGCCAGCAATTTAGTAGCGGGGGACTACGAGCAGTACTTC.

The chain combines TRBV15 with TRBJ1-2; D ambiguous. The CDR3 length is 14 residues. V was clipped by 2 bases and J by 6 bases, with 13 bases between them. Germline V gene data show CDR1 as LNHNV and CDR2 as YYDKDF (reference sequence). Here the CDR3 DNA reads TGTGCCACCAGCAGACGGTCGGGAGCGAATGGCTACACCTTC. Amino acids: CATSRRSGANGYTF. The entire variable domain, with the rest obtained from reference TRBV15 and TRBJ1-2, is as follows: DAMVIQNPRYQVTQFGKPVTLSCSQTLNHNVMYWYQQKSSQAPKLLFHYYDKDFNNEADTPDNFQSRRPNTSFCFLDIRSPGLGDTAMYLCATSRRSGANGYTFGSGTRLTVV.

This chain joins TRBV28 and TRBJ1-2; 11 bases match TRBD1. There are 14 residues in the CDR3. Losses at the gene ends were 5 bases for V and 4 bases for J; bases not matched to a gene: 3. Germline-derived CDR1 and CDR2 are MDHEN and SYDVKM. DNA of the CDR3: TGTGCCAGCAGTCCAGGGACAGGGGGCTATGGCTACACCTTC. Its translation is CASSPGTGGYGYTF.

The chain recombines TRBV5-6 with TRBJ1-1, with D tentatively TRBD1 (6 bases). CDR1 and CDR2 (germline): SGHDT, YYEEEE. This CDR3 has 14 amino acids. With 2 bases removed from V and 5 bases from J, the gap between germline ends came to 13 bases. The CDR3 spells CASSLQGRETEAFF. CDR3 in DNA: TGTGCCAGCAGCTTACAGGGAAGAGAAACTGAAGCTTTCTTT.

The chain carries TRBV15 and TRBJ2-3; 9 positions agree with TRBD1. Unmatched junction bases numbered 9, after V lost 3 bases and J lost 5 bases. This CDR3 comprises 16 residues. The germline gives CDR1 LNHNV, CDR2 YYDKDF (reference sequence). The CDR3 loop reads CATSSAGTGRIDTQYF. The CDR3 DNA sequence: TGTGCCACCAGCAGCGCTGGGACAGGGAGGATAGATACGCAGTATTTT.

The chain recombines TRBV28 with TRBJ1-2, with 8 bases identical to TRBD1. The ends lost 6 bases at V and 3 bases at J; junction bases unmatched: 12. Germline loops: CDR1 MDHEN, CDR2 SYDVKM. The CDR3 totals 16 residues. This CDR3 is CASRYRGTYVYYGYTF. DNA for the CDR3: TGTGCCAGCAGGTACAGGGGGACCTACGTTTACTATGGCTACACCTTC.

The chain has TRBV9 and TRBJ2-3; TRBD2 is a possible D gene (5 bases). Germline V lookup: CDR1 SGDLS, CDR2 YYNGEE. V dropped 4 bases and J dropped 1 base, with 10 bases sitting between them. CDR3 length: 14 amino acids. The CDR3: CASSLRGGTDTQYF. CDR3 nucleotides: TGTGCCAGCAGCCTCCGGGGAGGCACAGATACGCAGTATTTT.

This rearrangement joins TRBV7-9 to TRBJ2-1; TRBD1 is a possible D gene (5 bases). This CDR3 is built from 16 residues. Germline lookup yields CDR1 SEHNR and CDR2 FQNEAQ (reference sequence). The V gene lost 4 bases and the J gene lost 7 bases, with 20 bases spanning the gap. CDR3 DNA sequence: TGTGCCAGCAGCTCCCCAGGGTTTGAAGCTGTGAATGAGCAGTTCTTC. This encodes CASSSPGFEAVNEQFF.

The chain recombines TRBV2 with TRBJ2-7; 8 bases align to TRBD1. V shed 7 bases and J 6 bases; nucleotides not matched to a gene: 8. Germline V gene data show CDR1 as SNHLY and CDR2 as FYNNEI. The CDR3 runs 13 residues. The CDR3 DNA follows: TGTGCCAGCACTGGAACAGGGGGAGGCGAGCAGTACTTC. Translation gives CASTGTGGGEQYF.

This clone was seen only once. The CDR3 loop is CASKGGYYGYTF. The CDR3 region has the DNA TGCGCCAGCAAGGGCGGCTACTATGGCTACACCTTC. The gene calls are TRBV10-1 and TRBJ1-2; no definite D call. Germline assignment: CDR1 WNHNN and CDR2 SYGVQD (reference sequence). Trimming removed 7 bases at V and 3 bases at J, with 9 bases between. The CDR3 runs to 12 residues.

The chain uses TRBV7-9 and TRBJ2-2, with a weak D call TRBD2 (5 bases). V was trimmed by 4 bases and J by 6 bases, leaving 18 bases between them. The germline gives CDR1 SEHNR, CDR2 FQNEAQ (reference sequence). The CDR3 extends over 16 amino acids. CDR3 amino acids: CASSSRRTAVSGELFF. As DNA, the CDR3 is TGTGCCAGCAGCTCCCGGAGGACTGCCGTGTCCGGGGAGCTGTTTTTT.

This clone has only a few counts. CDR3 sequence (DNA): TGCGCCAGCAGTGAGGCGGGCTACGAGCAGTACTTC. Translated, it gives CASSEAGYEQYF. The V and J genes are TRBV10-1 and TRBJ2-7, with D possibly TRBD2 on 5 matching bases. The CDR3 sequence is 12 residues long. V lost 2 bases and J lost 3, with 5 bases in between. Per the germline V gene, CDR1 is WNHNN and CDR2 is SYGVQD (reference sequence).

The chain uses TRBV7-9 and TRBJ1-1; D possibly corresponds to TRBD1 (6 bases). V lost 4 bases and J 6 bases, leaving 12 bases between the germline ends. The germline CDR1 and CDR2 sequences are SEHNR and FQNEAQ (reference sequence). The CDR3 sequence is 13 residues long. The CDR3 loop is CASSSRQAAEAFF. CDR3 sequence (DNA): TGTGCCAGCAGCTCAAGACAGGCGGCTGAAGCTTTCTTT.

The chain combines TRBV29-1 with TRBJ1-4; D is unresolved. V was cut by 4 bases and J by 5 bases, with 14 bases left in between. The CDR3 loop spans 14 amino acids. Germline lookup yields CDR1 SQVTM and CDR2 ANQGSEA. The DNA of the CDR3 is TGCAGCGTTGTCTTAGGCCAGGTGAATGAAAAACTGTTTTTT. Translation gives CSVVLGQVNEKLFF.

The rearrangement links TRBV5-6 to TRBJ2-1; no definite D call. The germline V gene encodes CDR1 SGHDT and CDR2 YYEEEE. Deletions cut 2 bases from V and 9 bases from J, with 6 bases between. CDR3 length: 11 residues. This chain's CDR3 is CASSFLTEQFF. The CDR3 coding sequence is TGTGCCAGCAGCTTCCTAACTGAGCAGTTCTTC.

The chain couples TRBV6-1 to TRBJ1-1, with TRBD1 identical over 9 bases. The CDR3 sequence is 14 residues long. Per the germline V gene, CDR1 is MNHNS and CDR2 is SASEGT. The ends lost 2 bases at V and 7 bases at J; junction bases unmatched: 5. The CDR3 DNA is TGTGCCAGCAGTGAACTGGACAGGGGATATGAAGCTTTCTTT. This translates into CASSELDRGYEAFF.

This clone came up once. The rearrangement uses TRBV27 and TRBJ1-1, with TRBD1 as a possible D gene (5 bases). This CDR3 has 15 residues. Trimming removed 0 bases from V and 11 bases from J, with 19 bases in between. Germline V gene data show CDR1 as MNHEY and CDR2 as SMNVEV (reference sequence). The CDR3 loop is CASSLSPLGGDGAFF. For the CDR3, the DNA is TGTGCCAGCAGTTTATCGCCCCTCGGGGGGGACGGGGCTTTCTTT.

The chain employs TRBV15 and TRBJ2-7; either TRBD1 or TRBD2 may supply D (5 bases each). This CDR3 has 17 residues. In germline, CDR1 is LNHNV, CDR2 YYDKDF (reference sequence). Trimming removed 1 base from V and 5 bases from J, with 21 bases in between. The chain's CDR3 is CATSRVFEVGTFHEQYF. Written as DNA, the CDR3 is TGTGCCACCAGCAGAGTTTTCGAAGTAGGGACCTTCCACGAGCAGTACTTC.

The chain couples TRBV2 to TRBJ2-3, with 10 positions matching TRBD2. This CDR3 comprises 15 residues. Per germline, CDR1 SNHLY and CDR2 FYNNEI. Trimming cost V 10 bases and J 2 bases; bases outside gene matches: 9. The CDR3 DNA is TGTGCCACTCCCCCCACTAGCGGGGACACAGATACGCAGTATTTT. It codes for CATPPTSGDTDTQYF. The variable domain in full, with the rest retrieved from reference TRBV2 and TRBJ2-3, is EPEVTQTPSHQVTQMGQEVILRCVPISNHLYFYWYRQILGQKVEFLVSFYNNEISEKSEIFDDQFSVERPDGSNFTLKIRSTKLEDSAMYFCATPPTSGDTDTQYFGPGTRLTVL.